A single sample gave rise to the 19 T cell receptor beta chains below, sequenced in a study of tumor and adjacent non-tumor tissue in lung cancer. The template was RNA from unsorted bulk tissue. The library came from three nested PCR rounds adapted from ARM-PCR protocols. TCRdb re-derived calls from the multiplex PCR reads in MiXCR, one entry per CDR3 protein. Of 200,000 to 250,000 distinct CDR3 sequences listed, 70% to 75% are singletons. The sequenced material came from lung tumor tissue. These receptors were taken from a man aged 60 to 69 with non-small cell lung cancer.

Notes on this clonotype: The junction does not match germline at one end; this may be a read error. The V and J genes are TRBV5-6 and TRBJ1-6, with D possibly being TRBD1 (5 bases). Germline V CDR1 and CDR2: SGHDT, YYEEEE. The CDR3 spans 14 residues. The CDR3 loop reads CAGSFRQSNSPLHF. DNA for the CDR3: TGTGCCGGCAGCTTTCGACAGAGCAATTCACCCCTCCACTTT.

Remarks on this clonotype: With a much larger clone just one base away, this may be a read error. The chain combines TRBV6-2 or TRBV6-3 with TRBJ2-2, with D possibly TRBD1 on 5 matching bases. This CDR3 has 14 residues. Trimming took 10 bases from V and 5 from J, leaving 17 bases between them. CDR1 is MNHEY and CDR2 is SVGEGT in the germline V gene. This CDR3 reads CAITLGEHTGELFF. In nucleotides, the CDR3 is TGTGCCATCACGTTAGGGGAACATACCGGGGAGCTGTTTTTT.

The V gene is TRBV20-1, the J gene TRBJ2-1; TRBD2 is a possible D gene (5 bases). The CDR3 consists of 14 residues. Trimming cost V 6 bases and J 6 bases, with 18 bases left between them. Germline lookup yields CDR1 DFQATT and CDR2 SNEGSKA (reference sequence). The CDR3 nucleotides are TGCAGTGCCAGTACTGGAGGATTGCCCAATGAGCAGTTCTTC. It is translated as CSASTGGLPNEQFF.

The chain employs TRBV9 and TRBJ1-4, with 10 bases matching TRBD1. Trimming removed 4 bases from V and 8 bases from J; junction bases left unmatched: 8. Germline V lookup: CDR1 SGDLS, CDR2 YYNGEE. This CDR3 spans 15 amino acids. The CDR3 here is CASSSGGQGREKLFF. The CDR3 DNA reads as TGTGCCAGCAGCTCAGGGGGACAGGGGAGAGAAAAACTGTTTTTT.

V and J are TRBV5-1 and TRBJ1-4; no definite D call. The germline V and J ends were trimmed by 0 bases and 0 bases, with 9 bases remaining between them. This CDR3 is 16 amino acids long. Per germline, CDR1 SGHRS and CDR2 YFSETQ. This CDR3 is CASSLGQHTTNEKLFF. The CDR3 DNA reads TGCGCCAGCAGCTTGGGGCAGCATACAACTAATGAAAAACTGTTTTTT. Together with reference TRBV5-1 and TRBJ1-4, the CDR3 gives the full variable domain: KAGVTQTPRYLIKTRGQQVTLSCSPISGHRSVSWYQQTPGQGLQFLFEYFSETQRNKGNFPGRFSGRQFSNSRSEMNVSTLELGDSALYLCASSLGQHTTNEKLFFGSGTQLSVL.

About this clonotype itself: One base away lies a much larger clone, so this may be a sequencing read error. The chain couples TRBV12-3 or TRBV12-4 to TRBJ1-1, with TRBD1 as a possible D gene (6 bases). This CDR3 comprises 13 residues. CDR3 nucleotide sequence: TGTGCCTGCAGTTTTTGGGGGCAGACTGAAGCTTTCTTT. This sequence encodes CACSFWGQTEAFF.

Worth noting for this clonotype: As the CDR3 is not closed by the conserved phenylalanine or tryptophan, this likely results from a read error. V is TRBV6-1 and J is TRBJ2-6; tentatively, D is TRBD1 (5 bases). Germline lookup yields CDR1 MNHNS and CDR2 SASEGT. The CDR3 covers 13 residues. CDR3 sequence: CVSRASGANVLTS. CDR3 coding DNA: TGTGTCAGCAGGGCATCTGGGGCCAACGTCCTGACTTCC.

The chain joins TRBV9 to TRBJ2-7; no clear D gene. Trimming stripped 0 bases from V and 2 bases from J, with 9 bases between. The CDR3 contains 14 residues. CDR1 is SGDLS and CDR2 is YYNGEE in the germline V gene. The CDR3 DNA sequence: TGTGCCAGCAGCGTAGGTCTAGTACCCTACGAGCAGTACTTC. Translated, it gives CASSVGLVPYEQYF. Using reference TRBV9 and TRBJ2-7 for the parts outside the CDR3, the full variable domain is DSGVTQTPKHLITATGQRVTLRCSPRSGDLSVYWYQQSLDQGLQFLIQYYNGEERAKGNILERFSAQQFPDLHSELNLSSLELGDSALYFCASSVGLVPYEQYFGPGTRLTVT.

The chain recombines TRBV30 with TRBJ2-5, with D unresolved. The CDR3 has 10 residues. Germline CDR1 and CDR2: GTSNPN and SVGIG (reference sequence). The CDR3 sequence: CAWPQETQYF. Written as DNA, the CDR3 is TGTGCTTGGCCCCAAGAGACCCAGTACTTC.

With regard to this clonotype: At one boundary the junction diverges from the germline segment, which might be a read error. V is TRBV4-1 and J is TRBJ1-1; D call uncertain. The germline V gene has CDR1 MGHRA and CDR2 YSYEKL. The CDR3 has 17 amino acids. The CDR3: CASSRDVPGCSGTEAFF. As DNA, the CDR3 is TGTGCCAGCAGCCGAGACGTTCCGGGCTGTTCGGGCACTGAAGCTTTCTTT.

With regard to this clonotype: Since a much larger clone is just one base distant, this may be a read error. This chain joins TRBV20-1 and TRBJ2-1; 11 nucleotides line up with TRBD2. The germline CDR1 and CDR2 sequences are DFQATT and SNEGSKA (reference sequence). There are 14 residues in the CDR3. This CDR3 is CSVEGTSGYNVQFF. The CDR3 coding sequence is TGCAGTGTTGAGGGGACTAGCGGCTACAATGTGCAGTTCTTC.

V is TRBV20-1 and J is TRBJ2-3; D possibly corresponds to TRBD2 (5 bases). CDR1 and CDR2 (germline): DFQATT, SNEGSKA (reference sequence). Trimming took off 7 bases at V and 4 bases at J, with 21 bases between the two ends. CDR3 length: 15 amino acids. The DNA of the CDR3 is TGCAGTGATGGAGGTGCAGTTAGGGTGTCAGATACGCAGTATTTT. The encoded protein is CSDGGAVRVSDTQYF.

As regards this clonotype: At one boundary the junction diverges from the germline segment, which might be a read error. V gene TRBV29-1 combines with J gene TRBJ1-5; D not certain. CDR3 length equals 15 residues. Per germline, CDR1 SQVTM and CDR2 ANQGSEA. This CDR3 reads CSVALLDGGNQPQHF. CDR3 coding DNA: TGCAGCGTTGCACTTCTGGATGGAGGCAATCAACCCCAGCATTTT.

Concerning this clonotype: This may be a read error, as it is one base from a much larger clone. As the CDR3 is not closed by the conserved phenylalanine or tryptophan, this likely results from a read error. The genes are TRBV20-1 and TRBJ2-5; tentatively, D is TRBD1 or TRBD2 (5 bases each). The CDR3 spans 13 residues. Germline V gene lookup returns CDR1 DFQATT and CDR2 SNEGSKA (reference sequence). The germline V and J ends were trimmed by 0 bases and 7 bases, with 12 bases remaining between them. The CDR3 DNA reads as TGCAGTGCTAGAGATTTGGGACCTGGGACCCAGTACCTC. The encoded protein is CSARDLGPGTQYL.

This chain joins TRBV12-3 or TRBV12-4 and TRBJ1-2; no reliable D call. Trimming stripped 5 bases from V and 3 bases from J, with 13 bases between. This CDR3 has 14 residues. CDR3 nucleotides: TGTGCCAGCAGTCCTGACTCGGGTGACTATGGCTACACCTTC. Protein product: CASSPDSGDYGYTF.

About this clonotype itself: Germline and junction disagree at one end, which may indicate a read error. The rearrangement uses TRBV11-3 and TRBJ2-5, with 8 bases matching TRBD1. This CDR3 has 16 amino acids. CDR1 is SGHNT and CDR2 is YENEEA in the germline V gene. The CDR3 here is CASNKGTGTKGETQYF. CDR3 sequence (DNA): TGTGCCAGCAACAAAGGGACAGGCACGAAGGGGGAGACCCAATACTTC. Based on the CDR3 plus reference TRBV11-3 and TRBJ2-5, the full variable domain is EAGVVQSPRYKIIEKKQPVAFWCNPISGHNTLYWYLQNLGQGPELLIRYENEEAVDDSQLPKDRFSAERLKGVDSTLKIQPAELGDSAVYLCASNKGTGTKGETQYFGPGTRLLVL.

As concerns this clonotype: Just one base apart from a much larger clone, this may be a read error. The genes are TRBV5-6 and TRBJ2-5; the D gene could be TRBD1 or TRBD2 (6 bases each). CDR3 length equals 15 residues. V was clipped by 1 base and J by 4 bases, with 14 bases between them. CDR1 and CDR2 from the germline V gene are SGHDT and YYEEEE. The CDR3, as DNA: TGTGCCAGCAGCTTGTTAGCGGAAGGGGGAGAGACCCAGTACTTC. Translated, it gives CASSLLAEGGETQYF.

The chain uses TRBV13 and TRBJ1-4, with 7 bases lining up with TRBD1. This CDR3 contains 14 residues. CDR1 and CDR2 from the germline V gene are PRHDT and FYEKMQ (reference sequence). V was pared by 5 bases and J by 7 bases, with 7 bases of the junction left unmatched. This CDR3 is CASSLRDSGEKLFF. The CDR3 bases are TGTGCCAGCAGCCTCCGGGACAGTGGTGAAAAACTGTTTTTT.

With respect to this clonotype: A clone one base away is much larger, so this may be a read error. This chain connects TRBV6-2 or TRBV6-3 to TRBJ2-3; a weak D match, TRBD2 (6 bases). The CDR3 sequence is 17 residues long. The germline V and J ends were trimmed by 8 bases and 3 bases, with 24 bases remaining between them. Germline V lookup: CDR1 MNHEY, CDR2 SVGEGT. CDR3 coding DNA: TGTGCCAGCGGAGGAGGGCGCCCGAATCCAGAAACAGATACGCAGTATTTT. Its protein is CASGGGRPNPETDTQYF.